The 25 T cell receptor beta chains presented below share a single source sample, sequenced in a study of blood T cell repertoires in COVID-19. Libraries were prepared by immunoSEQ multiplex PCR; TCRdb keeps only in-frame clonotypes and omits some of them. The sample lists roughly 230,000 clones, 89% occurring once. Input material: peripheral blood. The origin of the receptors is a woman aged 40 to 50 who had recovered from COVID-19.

CDR3 sequence: CASSHRQGTSGANVLTF. CDR3 sequence (DNA): TGTGCCAGCAGCCACCGACAGGGTACCTCTGGGGCCAACGTCCTGACTTTC. The V gene is TRBV7-6, the J gene TRBJ2-6, with 7 positions matching TRBD1. CDR1 SGHVS and CDR2 FNYEAQ come from the germline V gene. V shed 5 bases and J 0 bases; nucleotides not matched to a gene: 7. There are 17 residues in the CDR3.

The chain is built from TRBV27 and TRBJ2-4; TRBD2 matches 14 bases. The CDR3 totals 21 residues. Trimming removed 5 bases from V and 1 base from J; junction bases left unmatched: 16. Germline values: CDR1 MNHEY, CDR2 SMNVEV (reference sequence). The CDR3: CASSPNPRTSGRKVAKNIQYF. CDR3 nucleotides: TGTGCCAGCAGTCCCAATCCACGGACTAGCGGGAGGAAGGTGGCCAAAAACATTCAGTACTTC.

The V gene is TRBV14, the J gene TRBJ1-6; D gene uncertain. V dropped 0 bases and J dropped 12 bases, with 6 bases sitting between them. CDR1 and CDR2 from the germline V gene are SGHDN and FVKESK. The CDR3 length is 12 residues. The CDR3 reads CASSQDRRPLHF. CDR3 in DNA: TGTGCCAGCAGCCAAGATCGGAGACCCCTCCACTTT.

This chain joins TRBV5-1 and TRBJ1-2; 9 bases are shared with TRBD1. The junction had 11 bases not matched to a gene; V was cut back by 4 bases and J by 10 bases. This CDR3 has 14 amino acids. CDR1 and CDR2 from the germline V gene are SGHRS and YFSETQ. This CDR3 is CASSMTGGEEVYTF. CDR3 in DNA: TGCGCCAGCAGCATGACAGGGGGGGAAGAGGTCTACACCTTC.

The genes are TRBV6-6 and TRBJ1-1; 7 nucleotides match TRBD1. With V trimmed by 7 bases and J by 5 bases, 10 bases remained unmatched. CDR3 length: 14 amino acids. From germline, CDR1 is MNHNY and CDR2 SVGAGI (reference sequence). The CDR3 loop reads CASTPRGLGTEAFF. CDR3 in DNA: TGTGCCAGCACCCCTAGGGGGCTCGGAACTGAAGCTTTCTTT.

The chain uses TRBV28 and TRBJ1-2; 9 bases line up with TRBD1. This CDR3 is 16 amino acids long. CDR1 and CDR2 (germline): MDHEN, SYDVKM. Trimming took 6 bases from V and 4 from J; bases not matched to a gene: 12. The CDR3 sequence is CASRPSTGGIFYGYTF. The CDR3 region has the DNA TGTGCCAGCAGACCGTCGACAGGGGGGATATTCTATGGCTACACCTTC.

The CDR3 DNA sequence: TGTGCCAGCCGACAGGGGGCTGTTTACGAGCAGTACTTC. Translating gives CASRQGAVYEQYF. The J gene is TRBJ2-7, the V gene TRBV7-9; TRBD1 agrees at 10 bases. CDR1 and CDR2 from the germline V gene are SEHNR and FQNEAQ (reference sequence). Trimming removed 8 bases from V and 4 bases from J; junction bases left unmatched: 5. This CDR3 is 13 amino acids long.

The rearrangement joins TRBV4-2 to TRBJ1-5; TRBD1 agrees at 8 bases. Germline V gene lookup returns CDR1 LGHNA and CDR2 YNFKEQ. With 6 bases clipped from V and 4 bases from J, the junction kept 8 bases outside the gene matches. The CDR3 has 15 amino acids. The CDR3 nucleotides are TGTGCCAGCAGGGCCACCGGGACAGGAAATCAGCCCCAGCATTTT. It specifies CASRATGTGNQPQHF.

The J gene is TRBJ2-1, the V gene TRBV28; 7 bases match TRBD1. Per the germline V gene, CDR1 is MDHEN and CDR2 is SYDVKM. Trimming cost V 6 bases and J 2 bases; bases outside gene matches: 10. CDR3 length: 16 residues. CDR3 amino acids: CASSPRTGTAYNEQFF. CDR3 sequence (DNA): TGTGCCAGCAGCCCACGAACCGGGACAGCCTACAATGAGCAGTTCTTC.

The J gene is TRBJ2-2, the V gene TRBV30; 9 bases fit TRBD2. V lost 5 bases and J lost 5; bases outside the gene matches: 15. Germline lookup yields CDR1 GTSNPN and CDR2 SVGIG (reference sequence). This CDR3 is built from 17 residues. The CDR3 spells CAWDLVRGGWETGELFF. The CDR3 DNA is TGTGCCTGGGACTTGGTGCGGGGGGGTTGGGAAACCGGGGAGCTGTTTTTT.

The CDR3 DNA is TGTGCCAGCAGTTTGGCAGGGAGCGGGAGGGCCAGGGATACGCAGTATTTT. Its protein product is CASSLAGSGRARDTQYF. The chain links TRBV27 to TRBJ2-3, with TRBD2 identical over 10 bases. The CDR3 contains 17 residues. V gave up 3 bases and J gave up 6 bases; unmatched junction bases: 12. Germline CDR1 is MNHEY and CDR2 is SMNVEV (reference sequence).

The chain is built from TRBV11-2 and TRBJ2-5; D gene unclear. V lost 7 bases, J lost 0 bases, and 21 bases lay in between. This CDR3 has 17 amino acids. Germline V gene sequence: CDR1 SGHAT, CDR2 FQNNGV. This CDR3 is CASTPLPSRAYQETQYF. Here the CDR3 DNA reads TGTGCCAGCACCCCCCTACCCAGCAGAGCGTACCAAGAGACCCAGTACTTC.

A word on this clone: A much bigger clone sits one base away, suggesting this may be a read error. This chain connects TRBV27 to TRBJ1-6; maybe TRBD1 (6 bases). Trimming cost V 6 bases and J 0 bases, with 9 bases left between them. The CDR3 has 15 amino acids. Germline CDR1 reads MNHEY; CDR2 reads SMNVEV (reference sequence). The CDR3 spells CASSQGSSYNSPLHF. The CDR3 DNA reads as TGTGCCAGCAGCCAGGGGAGCTCCTATAATTCACCCCTCCACTTT.

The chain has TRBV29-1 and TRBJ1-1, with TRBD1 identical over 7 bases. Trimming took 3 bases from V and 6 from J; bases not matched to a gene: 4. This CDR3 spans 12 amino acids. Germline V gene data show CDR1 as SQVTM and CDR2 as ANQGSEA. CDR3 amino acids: CSVDFQGAEAFF. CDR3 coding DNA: TGCAGCGTTGACTTTCAGGGGGCTGAAGCTTTCTTT.

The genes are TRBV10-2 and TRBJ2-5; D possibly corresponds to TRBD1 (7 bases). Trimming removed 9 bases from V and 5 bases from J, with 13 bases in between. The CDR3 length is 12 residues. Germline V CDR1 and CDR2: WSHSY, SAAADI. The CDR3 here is CASSAGGETQYF. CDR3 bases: TGCGCCAGTTCCGCAGGGGGGGAGACCCAGTACTTC.

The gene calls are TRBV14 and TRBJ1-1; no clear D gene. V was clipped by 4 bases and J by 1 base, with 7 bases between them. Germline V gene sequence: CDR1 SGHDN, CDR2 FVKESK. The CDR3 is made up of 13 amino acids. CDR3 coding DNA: TGTGCCAGCAGCCGCGGGAGGAACACTGAAGCTTTCTTT. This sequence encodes CASSRGRNTEAFF.

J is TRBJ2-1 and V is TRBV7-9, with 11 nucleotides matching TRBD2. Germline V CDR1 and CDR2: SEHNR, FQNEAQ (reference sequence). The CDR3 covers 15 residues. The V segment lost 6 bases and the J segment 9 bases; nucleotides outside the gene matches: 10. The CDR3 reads CASRDETSGTAEQFF. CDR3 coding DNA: TGTGCCAGCAGGGACGAGACTAGCGGGACGGCTGAGCAGTTCTTC. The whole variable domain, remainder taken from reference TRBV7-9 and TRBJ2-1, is DTGVSQNPRHKITKRGQNVTFRCDPISEHNRLYWYRQTLGQGPEFLTYFQNEAQLEKSRLLSDRFSAERPKGSFSTLEIQRTEQGDSAMYLCASRDETSGTAEQFFGPGTRLTVL.

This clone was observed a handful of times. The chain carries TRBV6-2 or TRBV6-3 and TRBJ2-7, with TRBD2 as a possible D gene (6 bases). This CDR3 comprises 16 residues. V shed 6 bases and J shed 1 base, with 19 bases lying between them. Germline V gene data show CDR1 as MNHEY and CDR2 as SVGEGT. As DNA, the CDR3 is TGTGCCAGCAGCCCTTCACTAGCTCATCTATCCTACGAGCAGTACGTC. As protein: CASSPSLAHLSYEQYV.

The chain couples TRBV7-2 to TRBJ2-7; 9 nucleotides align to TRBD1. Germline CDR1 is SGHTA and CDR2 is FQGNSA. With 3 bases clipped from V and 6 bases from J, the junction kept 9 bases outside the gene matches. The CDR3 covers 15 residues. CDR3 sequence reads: CASSLIGQGSSEQYF. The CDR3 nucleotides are TGTGCCAGCAGCTTGATTGGACAGGGGTCCAGCGAGCAGTACTTC.

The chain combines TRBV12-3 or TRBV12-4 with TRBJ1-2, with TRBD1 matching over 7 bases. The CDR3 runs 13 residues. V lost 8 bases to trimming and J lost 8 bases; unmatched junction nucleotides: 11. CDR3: CASGTQGLRGYTF. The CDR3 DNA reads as TGTGCCAGCGGAACACAGGGGCTTCGCGGCTACACCTTC.

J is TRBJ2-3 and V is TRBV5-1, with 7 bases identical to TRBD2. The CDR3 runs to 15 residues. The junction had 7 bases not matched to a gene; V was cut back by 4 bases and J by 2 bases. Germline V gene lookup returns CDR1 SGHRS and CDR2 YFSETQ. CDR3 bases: TGCGCCAGCAGCGCGGGGGACTCTCACACAGATACGCAGTATTTT. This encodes CASSAGDSHTDTQYF.

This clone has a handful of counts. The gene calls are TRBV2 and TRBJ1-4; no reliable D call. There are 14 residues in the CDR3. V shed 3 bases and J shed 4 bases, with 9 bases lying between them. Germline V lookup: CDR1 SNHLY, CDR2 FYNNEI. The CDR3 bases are TGTGCCAGCAGTGACCCCAGGTTTAATGAAAAACTGTTTTTT. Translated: CASSDPRFNEKLFF.

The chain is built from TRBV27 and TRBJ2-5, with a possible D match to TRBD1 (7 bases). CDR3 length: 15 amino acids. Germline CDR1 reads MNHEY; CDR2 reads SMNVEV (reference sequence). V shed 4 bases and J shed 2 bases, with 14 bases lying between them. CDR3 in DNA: TGTGCCAGCAGTTGGTCCAGGGGGGAACAAGAGACCCAGTACTTC. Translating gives CASSWSRGEQETQYF.

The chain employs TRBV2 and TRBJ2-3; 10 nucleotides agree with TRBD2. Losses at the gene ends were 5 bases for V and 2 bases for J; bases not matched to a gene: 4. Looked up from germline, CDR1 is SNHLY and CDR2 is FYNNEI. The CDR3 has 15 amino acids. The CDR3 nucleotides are TGTGCCAGCAGTAAACTAGCGGGGCTCACAGATACGCAGTATTTT. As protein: CASSKLAGLTDTQYF.

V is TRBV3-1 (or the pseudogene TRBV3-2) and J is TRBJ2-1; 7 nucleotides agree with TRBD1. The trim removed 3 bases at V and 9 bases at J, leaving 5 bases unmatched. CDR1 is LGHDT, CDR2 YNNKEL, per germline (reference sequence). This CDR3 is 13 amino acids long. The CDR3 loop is CASSHTGVGEQFF. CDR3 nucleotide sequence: TGTGCCAGCAGCCACACAGGGGTCGGTGAGCAGTTCTTC.